This is a list of T cell receptor beta chains from one sample in a study of tumor-infiltrating lymphocytes in localized non-small cell lung cancer. Clones were sequenced by immunoSEQ multiplex PCR, and TCRdb holds only the in-frame ones, with some missing. The repertoire holds roughly 8,000 clones, with around 60% as singletons. Specimen: uninvolved lung tissue not adjacent to the tumor. These receptors all come from a human donor with non-small cell lung cancer. CDR3s include the opening cysteine and the closing phenylalanine or tryptophan. The D gene is left open where the match is weak. Clone size, where shown, is once, few, many, or a class for clones that have expanded.

clone_size	d_call	v_call	j_call	cdr3_aa	cdr3_nt
.	.	TRBV13	TRBJ2-7	CASSPPGGTTSYEQYF	TGTGCCAGCAGCCCCCCTGGCGGGACCACTTCCTACGAGCAGTACTTC
.	.	TRBV2	TRBJ2-1	CASSEGRTFYNEQFF	TGTGCCAGCAGTGAGGGCCGGACCTTCTACAATGAGCAGTTCTTC
.	TRBD1	TRBV5-1	TRBJ2-7	CASSSRDSPYEQYF	TGCGCCAGCAGCTCCCGGGACAGTCCTTACGAGCAGTACTTC
.	.	TRBV19	TRBJ2-7	CASSSGASSYEQYF	TGTGCCAGTAGTTCAGGGGCAAGTTCCTACGAGCAGTACTTC
once	.	TRBV2	TRBJ1-4	CASSVSVGVGEKLFF	TGTGCCAGCAGTGTATCGGTGGGGGTGGGTGAAAAACTGTTTTTT
.	TRBD1	TRBV7-8	TRBJ1-6	CASSPWDRPNSPLHF	TGTGCCAGCAGCCCTTGGGACAGGCCGAATTCACCCCTCCACTTT
.	.	TRBV25-1	TRBJ1-5	CASSETGSNQPQHF	TGTGCCAGCAGTGAGACAGGCTCCAATCAGCCCCAGCATTTT
.	.	TRBV6-5	TRBJ2-7	CASSRAGIYEQYF	TGTGCCAGCAGTCGGGCAGGGATCTACGAGCAGTACTTC
few	.	TRBV21-1	TRBJ1-4	CASSKDRDNEKLFF	TGTGCCAGCAGCAAAGACAGGGATAATGAAAAACTGTTTTTT
.	.	TRBV7-6	TRBJ2-7	CASSLVGEGYEQYF	TGTGCCAGCAGCTTAGTGGGGGAAGGCTACGAGCAGTACTTC
.	TRBD1	TRBV6-5	TRBJ2-1	CASSGQGPYNEQFF	TGTGCCAGCAGCGGACAGGGGCCCTACAATGAGCAGTTCTTC
.	.	TRBV6-5	TRBJ1-2	CASNTKEAGNYGYTF	TGTGCCAGTAACACGAAAGAGGCCGGTAACTATGGCTACACCTTC
.	TRBD1	TRBV7-3	TRBJ2-7	CASSGRTGDEQYF	TGTGCCAGCAGCGGCAGAACAGGGGACGAGCAGTACTTC
.	TRBD2	TRBV6-1	TRBJ2-3	CASSVTSGYFTDTQYF	TGTGCCAGCAGTGTGACTAGCGGGTATTTCACAGATACGCAGTATTTT
.	.	TRBV6-7	TRBJ1-2	CASSYSWRDGYTF	TGTGCCAGCAGTTACAGTTGGAGGGATGGCTACACCTTC
.	.	TRBV27	TRBJ1-1	CASSLQGSVEAFF	TGTGCCAGCAGTTTACAGGGTTCCGTGGAAGCTTTCTTT
few	TRBD1	TRBV29-1	TRBJ2-7	CSVRKDRTEEQYF	TGCAGCGTACGCAAGGACAGGACGGAGGAGCAGTACTTC
.	.	TRBV30	TRBJ2-2	CACLDLGRVTGELFF	TGTGCCTGCCTGGATCTGGGCAGGGTAACCGGGGAGCTGTTTTTT
.	.	TRBV2	TRBJ2-7	CAGGTTMSGEQYF	TGTGCCGGAGGGACGACTATGTCGGGGGAGCAGTACTTC
.	TRBD2	TRBV5-8	TRBJ2-1	CASKKRGRNEQFF	TGTGCCAGCAAGAAGCGGGGGAGGAATGAGCAGTTCTTC
once	.	TRBV30	TRBJ1-1	CATRGWGRTEAFF	TGTGCTACGAGGGGTTGGGGGCGGACTGAAGCTTTCTTT
.	.	TRBV5-1	TRBJ2-7	CASSPGAPEQYF	TGCGCCAGCAGCCCTGGAGCGCCCGAGCAGTACTTC
few	TRBD1	TRBV4-1	TRBJ1-2	CASSQGSQGGGYTF	TGCGCCAGCAGCCAAGGGTCACAGGGGGGAGGCTACACCTTC
few	TRBD1	TRBV14	TRBJ1-2	CASSRDSWYGYTF	TGTGCCAGCAGCCGGGACAGCTGGTATGGCTACACCTTC
.	TRBD1	TRBV30	TRBJ2-7	CAWRPGQTHYEQYF	TGTGCCTGGAGACCGGGACAGACCCACTACGAGCAGTACTTC
.	TRBD1	TRBV5-1	TRBJ1-6	CASSEGQGLGSPLHF	TGCGCCAGCAGTGAGGGACAGGGCTTGGGTTCACCCCTCCACTTT
.	.	TRBV5-1	TRBJ1-6	CASSLAPVENSPLHF	TGCGCCAGCAGCTTGGCCCCCGTCGAAAATTCACCCCTCCACTTT
.	.	TRBV10-2	TRBJ2-5	CASSRVGGETQYF	TGCGCCAGCAGCCGCGTGGGGGGTGAGACCCAGTACTTC
.	.	TRBV5-1	TRBJ1-4	CASHQNRVTDGANEKLFF	TGCGCCAGCCACCAGAACAGGGTAACGGATGGAGCTAATGAAAAACTGTTTTTT
.	.	TRBV5-6	TRBJ1-6	CASSLYLDSPLHF	TGTGCCAGCAGCTTGTATCTGGATTCACCCCTCCACTTT
.	.	TRBV6-1	TRBJ1-6	CASSELGSSSYNSPLHF	TGTGCCAGCAGTGAACTCGGCTCGAGCTCCTATAATTCACCCCTCCACTTT
.	.	TRBV5-1	TRBJ1-1	CASSADGGNTEAFF	TGCGCCAGCAGCGCAGACGGGGGTAACACTGAAGCTTTCTTT
.	TRBD1	TRBV4-1	TRBJ2-2	CASSRTGGTGELFF	TGCGCCAGCAGCCGGACAGGGGGCACCGGGGAGCTGTTTTTT
.	TRBD2	TRBV30	TRBJ2-7	CAWIPPQAGRDEQYF	TGTGCCTGGATCCCCCCCCAGGCAGGGAGGGACGAGCAGTACTTC
.	.	TRBV7-8	TRBJ1-2	CASSLGDRLDYGYTF	TGTGCCAGCAGCTTAGGTGACAGGCTAGACTATGGCTACACCTTC
few	TRBD1	TRBV19	TRBJ1-3	CASSMAGQGPGNTIYF	TGTGCCAGTAGTATGGCCGGACAGGGTCCTGGAAACACCATATATTTT
.	TRBD1	TRBV27	TRBJ1-5	CASSSDRGGQPQHF	TGTGCCAGCAGTTCGGACAGGGGAGGCCAGCCCCAGCATTTT
.	.	TRBV9	TRBJ2-2	CASSATSRGSNTGELFF	TGTGCCAGCAGCGCGACGAGTAGGGGCAGCAACACCGGGGAGCTGTTTTTT
.	.	TRBV20-1	TRBJ2-7	CSAFRGYEQYF	TGCAGTGCTTTCAGGGGATACGAGCAGTACTTC
few	TRBD1	TRBV4-2	TRBJ2-2	CASSRGQDTGELFF	TGTGCCAGCAGCCGGGGACAGGACACCGGGGAGCTGTTTTTT
.	TRBD1	TRBV7-9	TRBJ1-2	CASSSSPGQGFLYGYTF	TGTGCCAGCAGCTCATCCCCGGGACAGGGATTTCTCTATGGCTACACCTTC
once	.	TRBV30	TRBJ1-3	CAVQEGSGNTIYF	TGTGCCGTCCAAGAGGGCTCTGGAAACACCATATATTTT
.	.	TRBV2	TRBJ2-3	CASSAGSRPTDTQYF	TGTGCCAGCAGTGCGGGGTCGAGGCCCACAGATACGCAGTATTTT